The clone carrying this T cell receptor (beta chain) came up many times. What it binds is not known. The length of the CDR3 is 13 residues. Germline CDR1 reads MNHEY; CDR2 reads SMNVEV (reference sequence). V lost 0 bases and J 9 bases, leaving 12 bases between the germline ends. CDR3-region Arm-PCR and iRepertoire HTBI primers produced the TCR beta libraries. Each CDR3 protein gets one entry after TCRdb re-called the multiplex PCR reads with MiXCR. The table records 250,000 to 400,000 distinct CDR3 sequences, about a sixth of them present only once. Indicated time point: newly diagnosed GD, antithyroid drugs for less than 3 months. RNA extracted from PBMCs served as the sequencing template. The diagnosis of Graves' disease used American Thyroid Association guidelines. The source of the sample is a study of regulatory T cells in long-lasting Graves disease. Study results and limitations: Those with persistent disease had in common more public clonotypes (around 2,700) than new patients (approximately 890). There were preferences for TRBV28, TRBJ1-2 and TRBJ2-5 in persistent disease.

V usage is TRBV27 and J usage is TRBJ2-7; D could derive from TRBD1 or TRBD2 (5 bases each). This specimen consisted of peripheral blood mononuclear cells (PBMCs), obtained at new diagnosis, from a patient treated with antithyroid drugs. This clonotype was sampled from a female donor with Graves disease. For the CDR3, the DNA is TGTGCCAGCAGTTTATCGGGACGGGTCGGGCAGTACTTC. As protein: CASSLSGRVGQYF.